The 29 T cell receptor beta chains reported below all come from one sample, sequenced in a study of spatial heterogeneity in lung cancer. As to time point: sample taken at primary tumor resection. TCRdb reanalysed the 5' RACE reads using MiXCR and keeps one entry per CDR3 protein. The repertoire holds 43,000 or so distinct CDR3 sequences, with around 7% as singletons. The sample was PBMCs, taken at surgery. All receptors come from a female donor with early-stage non-small cell lung cancer.

This clonotype was counted ten times or more. V gene TRBV18 combines with J gene TRBJ1-1; D gene unclear. V was trimmed by 2 bases and J by 3 bases, leaving 7 bases between them. There are 13 residues in the CDR3. Germline V CDR1 and CDR2: KGHSH, LQKENI. This chain's CDR3 is CASSPTADTEAFF. The DNA for the CDR3 is TGTGCCAGCTCACCAACGGCCGACACTGAAGCTTTCTTT.

This clonotype was seen many times. CDR3 sequence: CASRGHLNTEAFF. CDR3 nucleotides: TGTGCCAGCAGAGGACATTTGAACACTGAAGCTTTCTTT. The chain couples TRBV6-1 to TRBJ1-1; D might be TRBD1 (5 bases). Per the germline V gene, CDR1 is MNHNS and CDR2 is SASEGT. Trimming cost V 6 bases and J 0 bases, with 8 bases left between them. The CDR3 spans 13 residues.

This clonotype was observed at least ten times. The chain uses TRBV10-3 and TRBJ2-1; D gene ambiguous. CDR1 and CDR2 from the germline V gene are ENHRY and SYGVKD. The CDR3 runs 13 residues. Between the trimmed V and J ends, which lost 6 bases and 10 bases, there was a span of 16 bases. Here the CDR3 reads CAIRQAEYGEQFF. The CDR3 DNA reads as TGTGCCATCAGGCAGGCGGAGTACGGGGAGCAGTTCTTC.

This clonotype was seen many times. The J gene is TRBJ2-5, the V gene TRBV19; D ambiguous. V was shortened by 6 bases and J by 5 bases, with 16 bases between the two germline ends. Per the germline V gene, CDR1 is LNHDA and CDR2 is SQIVND (reference sequence). This CDR3 comprises 14 residues. The CDR3 reads CASRETRTTETQYF. The CDR3 region has the DNA TGTGCCAGTAGAGAGACACGAACCACGGAGACCCAGTACTTC.

This clonotype was detected ten times or more. V gene TRBV18 combines with J gene TRBJ1-1; D remains ambiguous. V lost 3 bases, J lost 0 bases, and 17 bases lay in between. Germline lookup yields CDR1 KGHSH and CDR2 LQKENI. The CDR3 is made up of 17 amino acids. This CDR3 is CASSPTTPGRMNTEAFF. The CDR3 DNA reads TGTGCCAGCTCACCCACAACTCCCGGACGGATGAACACTGAAGCTTTCTTT. The full variable domain, in which reference TRBV18 and TRBJ1-1 provide the parts outside the CDR3, is NAGVMQNPRHLVRRRGQEARLRCSPMKGHSHVYWYRQLPEEGLKFMVYLQKENIIDESGMPKERFSAEFPKEGPSILRIQQVVRGDSAAYFCASSPTTPGRMNTEAFFGQGTRLTVV.

This clonotype occurred a few times. This chain connects TRBV7-9 to TRBJ1-5; TRBD1 matches 7 bases. Germline-derived CDR1 and CDR2 are SEHNR and FQNEAQ (reference sequence). This CDR3 region has 14 residues. The junction had 5 bases not matched to a gene; V was cut back by 5 bases and J by 4 bases. CDR3 coding DNA: TGTGCCAGCAGCCTACAGGGGAATAATCAGCCCCAGCATTTT. It encodes CASSLQGNNQPQHF.

In its sample, this clonotype was seen many times. V usage is TRBV10-1 and J usage is TRBJ2-3, with D uncertain. The CDR3 contains 14 residues. The germline gives CDR1 WNHNN, CDR2 SYGVQD (reference sequence). Trimming removed 4 bases at V and 6 bases at J, with 14 bases between. The CDR3 is CASSALPGSDTQYF. CDR3 coding DNA: TGCGCCAGCAGTGCTCTACCAGGTTCGGATACGCAGTATTTT.

This clonotype was found many times. The V and J genes are TRBV30 and TRBJ2-7, with 12 bases aligning to TRBD2. J was trimmed by 2 bases and V by 2 bases; bases with no gene match: 1. Germline-derived CDR1 and CDR2 are GTSNPN and SVGIG (reference sequence). This CDR3 region has 14 residues. The CDR3 DNA reads as TGTGCCTGGAGTCCTAGCGGGGGGGCCTACGAGCAGTACTTC. Translation: CAWSPSGGAYEQYF.

Many counts were recorded for this clonotype. This chain joins TRBV5-1 and TRBJ2-2, with D possibly being TRBD1 (5 bases). Trimming pared 4 bases from V and 6 bases from J, leaving 16 bases between. Looked up from germline, CDR1 is SGHRS and CDR2 is YFSETQ. The CDR3 extends over 15 amino acids. The CDR3 DNA reads as TGCGCCAGCAGCCGCTCCCCCGACAGCTCCGGGGAGCTGTTTTTT. Its translation is CASSRSPDSSGELFF.

The sample holds a few counts of this clonotype. The CDR3 DNA follows: TGTGCCAGTCAGCGGGGCCCCACAGATACGCAGTATTTT. Protein: CASQRGPTDTQYF. The chain combines TRBV7-2 with TRBJ2-3; 7 nucleotides match TRBD2. The CDR3 spans 13 residues. Germline V gives CDR1 SGHTA, CDR2 FQGNSA. The J segment lost 2 bases and the V segment lost 9 bases, leaving 5 bases of the junction unmatched.

The V and J genes are TRBV6-1 and TRBJ2-3; no definite D call. V gave up 5 bases and J gave up 3 bases, with 21 bases separating them. CDR1 is MNHNS and CDR2 is SASEGT in the germline V gene. This CDR3 region has 17 residues. CDR3 DNA: TGTGCCAGCAGTCCTCGGGCCACAACGGGTCCGACAGATACGCAGTATTTT. As protein: CASSPRATTGPTDTQYF.

This clonotype was found a few times. DNA for the CDR3: TGCAGTGCTCCACGCAGACTAGCGGGGGCTACAGATACGCAGTATTTT. Translating gives CSAPRRLAGATDTQYF. V gene TRBV20-1 combines with J gene TRBJ2-3; TRBD2 aligns across 12 bases. The CDR3 covers 16 residues. CDR1 is DFQATT and CDR2 is SNEGSKA in the germline V gene (reference sequence). After removal of 5 bases from V and 3 bases from J, the junction contained 9 bases not matched to a gene.

This clonotype appeared many times. The CDR3 sequence is CASSPQGSSTEAFF. The DNA for the CDR3 is TGTGCCAGCAGCCCACAGGGTAGCAGCACTGAAGCTTTCTTT. J is TRBJ1-1 and V is TRBV7-2, with D possibly TRBD1 on 6 matching bases. This CDR3 has 14 residues. V was pared by 5 bases and J by 4 bases, with 14 bases between. CDR1 and CDR2 from the germline V gene are SGHTA and FQGNSA.

This clonotype occurred a few times. This chain links TRBV11-2 with TRBJ2-5, with TRBD2 matching 7 bases. The CDR3 covers 15 residues. The trim removed 3 bases at V and 0 bases at J, leaving 4 bases unmatched. Germline lookup yields CDR1 SGHAT and CDR2 FQNNGV. CDR3 amino acids: CASSLGGNHQETQYF. As DNA, the CDR3 is TGTGCCAGCAGCTTGGGGGGGAACCACCAAGAGACCCAGTACTTC. The full variable domain, with the rest looked up from reference TRBV11-2 and TRBJ2-5, is EAGVAQSPRYKIIEKRQSVAFWCNPISGHATLYWYQQILGQGPKLLIQFQNNGVVDDSQLPKDRFSAERLKGVDSTLKIQPAKLEDSAVYLCASSLGGNHQETQYFGPGTRLLVL.

This clonotype was seen many times. The V gene is TRBV2, the J gene TRBJ2-5, with D possibly TRBD1 on 6 matching bases. Trimming took 10 bases from V and 5 from J, leaving 14 bases between them. The CDR3 is made up of 12 amino acids. Germline loops: CDR1 SNHLY, CDR2 FYNNEI. In nucleotides, the CDR3 is TGTGCCACCGGGCAGGGGTTGGAGACCCAGTACTTC. Translated: CATGQGLETQYF.

In its sample, this clonotype was seen many times. The chain combines TRBV9 with TRBJ2-3; 8 bases line up with TRBD1. Germline CDR1 is SGDLS and CDR2 is YYNGEE. V shed 0 bases, J shed 3 bases, and the junction held 9 bases outside the gene matches. This CDR3 comprises 17 residues. DNA of the CDR3: TGTGCCAGCAGCGTAGCCACCCCAAGACAGGGGACAGATACGCAGTATTTT. It is translated as CASSVATPRQGTDTQYF.

This chain uses TRBV5-6 with TRBJ1-5; D call uncertain. The V end was cut by 0 bases, the J end by 4 bases, with 11 bases between. Per the germline V gene, CDR1 is SGHDT and CDR2 is YYEEEE. CDR3 length: 15 amino acids. CDR3 loop: CASSLVKTRNQPQHF. Written as DNA, the CDR3 is TGTGCCAGCAGCTTGGTAAAGACTAGGAATCAGCCCCAGCATTTT. The variable domain in full, completed from reference TRBV5-6 and TRBJ1-5, reads DAGVTQSPTHLIKTRGQQVTLRCSPKSGHDTVSWYQQALGQGPQFIFQYYEEEERQRGNFPDRFSGHQFPNYSSELNVNALLLGDSALYLCASSLVKTRNQPQHFGDGTRLSIL.

This clonotype was seen at least ten times. The V and J genes are TRBV7-2 and TRBJ1-1; D uncertain. The V end was cut by 6 bases, the J end by 0 bases, with 8 bases between. This CDR3 is 13 amino acids long. Germline CDR1 reads SGHTA; CDR2 reads FQGNSA. CDR3 in amino acids: CASRFDMNTEAFF. The CDR3 DNA follows: TGTGCCAGCAGGTTCGATATGAACACTGAAGCTTTCTTT.

This clonotype showed up just a few times. The chain has TRBV6-5 and TRBJ1-6; no definite D call. CDR1 and CDR2 (germline): MNHEY, SVGAGI. CDR3 length: 15 amino acids. V lost 0 bases, J lost 10 bases, and 13 bases lay in between. CDR3 loop: CASSYSREERSPLHF. In nucleotides, the CDR3 is TGTGCCAGCAGTTACTCGCGGGAAGAGCGCTCACCCCTCCACTTT.

This clonotype turned up a few times. The chain uses TRBV2 and TRBJ2-3; 13 bases agree with TRBD2. Germline trimming cut 8 bases from V and 1 base from J; bases unmatched to any gene: 3. The CDR3 covers 15 residues. Germline CDR1 reads SNHLY; CDR2 reads FYNNEI. CDR3 residues: CASLLAGGGTDTQYF. The DNA for the CDR3 is TGTGCCAGCTTACTAGCGGGGGGGGGCACAGATACGCAGTATTTT.

V usage is TRBV7-4 and J usage is TRBJ2-2; D gene uncertain. The germline V gene encodes CDR1 SGHVT and CDR2 SQSDAQ. The CDR3 covers 16 residues. With 1 base removed from V and 3 bases from J, the gap between germline ends came to 12 bases. CDR3 protein: CASSLGTAAYTGELFF. Written as DNA, the CDR3 is TGTGCCAGCAGCTTAGGGACGGCGGCCTACACCGGGGAGCTGTTTTTT.

There are many counts of this clonotype. The chain joins TRBV3-1 to TRBJ1-2, with 8 bases lining up with TRBD1. Germline V gene data show CDR1 as LGHDT and CDR2 as YNNKEL (reference sequence). This CDR3 has 20 amino acids. J gave up 0 bases and V 0 bases, and 15 bases lay outside the gene matches. CDR3 nucleotide sequence: TGTGCCAGCAGCCAAGATTTAGTGCGGGCGGGACAGGTTTCTAACTATGGCTACACCTTC. This sequence encodes CASSQDLVRAGQVSNYGYTF.

This clonotype was detected a few times. V is TRBV12-3 or TRBV12-4 and J is TRBJ1-2; D call uncertain. Trimming removed 3 bases from V and 4 bases from J, with 9 bases in between. The CDR3 is made up of 13 amino acids. This CDR3 is CASSFGGGYGYTF. The DNA of the CDR3 is TGTGCCAGCAGTTTTGGAGGAGGCTATGGCTACACCTTC.

This clonotype was found many times. J is TRBJ2-1 and V is TRBV7-2; 14 bases align to TRBD2. CDR1 and CDR2 (germline): SGHTA, FQGNSA. V lost 5 bases and J lost 8; bases outside the gene matches: 5. The CDR3 length is 15 residues. The CDR3 sequence is CASSRTSGGLYEQFF. In DNA form, the CDR3 reads TGTGCCAGCAGCCGGACTAGCGGGGGGCTGTATGAGCAGTTCTTC.

This chain uses TRBV9 with TRBJ2-7; 8 nucleotides line up with TRBD1. The ends lost 0 bases at V and 3 bases at J; junction bases unmatched: 5. There are 15 residues in the CDR3. The germline gives CDR1 SGDLS, CDR2 YYNGEE. CDR3 loop: CASSVDVTGVYEQYF. The CDR3 DNA is TGTGCCAGCAGCGTAGACGTGACAGGGGTCTACGAGCAGTACTTC.

This clonotype came up many times. This chain links TRBV6-2 or TRBV6-3 with TRBJ2-3; D is tentatively TRBD1 or TRBD2 (6 bases each). Trimming took 2 bases from V and 2 from J, leaving 8 bases between them. The CDR3 is 14 amino acids. From germline, CDR1 is MNHEY and CDR2 SVGEGT. Here the CDR3 DNA reads TGTGCCAGCAGTTACGGGGGGCACACAGATACGCAGTATTTT. Translated, it gives CASSYGGHTDTQYF.

This clonotype was seen ten or more times. The chain has TRBV20-1 and TRBJ2-3; TRBD2 matches at 8 bases. Germline loops: CDR1 DFQATT, CDR2 SNEGSKA (reference sequence). Germline trimming cut 8 bases from V and 7 bases from J; bases unmatched to any gene: 8. The CDR3 totals 12 residues. CDR3 in amino acids: CSSGGQPHTQYF. The CDR3 nucleotides read TGCAGTAGCGGGGGCCAACCGCATACGCAGTATTTT.

Only a few counts were recorded for this clonotype. This chain connects TRBV19 to TRBJ2-3; D possibly corresponds to TRBD2 (7 bases). Per the germline V gene, CDR1 is LNHDA and CDR2 is SQIVND (reference sequence). V was shortened by 6 bases and J by 0 bases, with 19 bases between the two germline ends. The CDR3 loop spans 17 amino acids. CDR3 amino acids: CASRLTPGGLSTDTQYF. The CDR3 region has the DNA TGTGCCAGTAGACTTACCCCCGGGGGGCTGAGCACAGATACGCAGTATTTT.

This clonotype was observed a few times. The V gene is TRBV18, the J gene TRBJ1-1, with a tentative D call TRBD1 (6 bases). V was clipped by 3 bases and J by 0 bases, with 11 bases between them. The CDR3 has 15 amino acids. Germline V lookup: CDR1 KGHSH, CDR2 LQKENI. The CDR3 region has the DNA TGTGCCAGCTCACCCGCAGGGACAATGAACACTGAAGCTTTCTTT. It encodes CASSPAGTMNTEAFF. Based on the CDR3 plus reference TRBV18 and TRBJ1-1, the full variable domain is NAGVMQNPRHLVRRRGQEARLRCSPMKGHSHVYWYRQLPEEGLKFMVYLQKENIIDESGMPKERFSAEFPKEGPSILRIQQVVRGDSAAYFCASSPAGTMNTEAFFGQGTRLTVV.